This TCR beta chain was captured by sequencing in a study of control samples from healthy donors and cancer patients. The table came from immunoSEQ multiplex PCR; TCRdb's copy has only in-frame clones and leaves some out. The repertoire has under 450,000 clones, approximately 90% of them found once; the top ten carry just under 6.5%. CDR1 MDHEN and CDR2 SYDVKM come from the germline V gene. The V gene lost 3 bases and the J gene lost 1 base, with 9 bases spanning the gap. The CDR3 sequence is 15 residues long. This clonotype originated in a man aged 40-50 years with head and neck cancer. V usage is TRBV28 and J usage is TRBJ2-2, with D perhaps matching TRBD1 (6 bases). Sequenced sample: PBMCs. The CDR3 nucleotides read TGTGCCAGCAGTTTTTGGGGGCTGAACACCGGGGAGCTGTTTTTT. As protein: CASSFWGLNTGELFF.